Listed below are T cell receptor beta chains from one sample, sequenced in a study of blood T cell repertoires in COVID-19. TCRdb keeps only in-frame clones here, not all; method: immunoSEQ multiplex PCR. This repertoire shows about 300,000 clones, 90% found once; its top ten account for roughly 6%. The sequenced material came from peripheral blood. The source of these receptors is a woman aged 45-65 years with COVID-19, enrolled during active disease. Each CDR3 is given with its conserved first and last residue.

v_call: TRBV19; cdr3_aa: CASSIGFREQFF
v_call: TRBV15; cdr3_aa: CATSWRSIETQYF
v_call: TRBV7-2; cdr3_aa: CASSTRTSGRGLNEQFF
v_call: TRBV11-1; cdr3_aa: CASSARLGPDTQYF
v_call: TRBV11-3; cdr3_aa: CASSLKAAGVKNIQYF
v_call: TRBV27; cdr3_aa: CASSPRLAGGPLLSYEQFF
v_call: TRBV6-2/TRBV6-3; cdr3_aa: CASSFRDRGRNEQFF
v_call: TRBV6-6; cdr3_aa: CASSDPSGSGREQYF
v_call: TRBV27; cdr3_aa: CASSSRRDRRQPQHF
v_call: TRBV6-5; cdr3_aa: CASSLGLAGYGELFF
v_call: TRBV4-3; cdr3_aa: CASSQTWTAMNTEAFF
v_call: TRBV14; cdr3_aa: CASSREYGTQYF
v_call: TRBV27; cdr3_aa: CASAGSSYNSPLHF
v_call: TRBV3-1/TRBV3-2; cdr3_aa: CASSDSGSQETQYF
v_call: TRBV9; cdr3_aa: CASSVVGAGETQYF
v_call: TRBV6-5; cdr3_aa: CASSPASGRHNEQFF